Detailed here is one TCR beta chain. Study processing details: Estimation of nucleated cell counts was performed using reference gene primer amplification. Profiling relied on immunoSEQ multiplex PCR, and the TCRdb table lists in-frame clones only, not all of them. V and J calls and clone size are those listed in that table; D and trimming were worked out from the DNA. The sample lists 300,000 to 350,000 clones; around 90% were seen once. This sample was included in a study of blood T cell repertoires in COVID-19. Study details: Samples taken during acute and convalescent COVID-19 were collected in the United States, Italy and Spain. T cells, B-cell-depleted T cells, or PBMCs provided the cDNA or gDNA that served as material.

The CDR3 runs to 12 residues. CDR1 is SGHVS and CDR2 is FQNEAQ in the germline V gene. V was clipped by 5 bases and J by 6 bases, with 11 bases between them. The sequencing input was peripheral blood. The V call is TRBV7-8, the J call TRBJ2-7; a possible D gene is TRBD1 (5 bases). The source is a man younger than 30 with active or convalescent COVID-19. The CDR3 nucleotides are TGTGCCAGCAGCCCCCAGGGCCTCGAGCAGTACTTC. Translated: CASSPQGLEQYF.